This passage covers 14 T cell receptor beta chains from one sample sequenced in a study of blood T cells in healthy people across ages. PCR was performed a second time for about 7 to 12 cycles using a sample-barcoded 5' primer and a J-beta primer mix. TCRdb reprocessed the 5' RACE reads with MiXCR, giving one entry per CDR3 protein. The sample holds 600,000 or so distinct CDR3 sequences, less than 60% seen once. The source material was blood. These receptors were collected from an elderly man in good health.

This clonotype has only a few counts. This chain uses TRBV24-1 with TRBJ2-4; 10 bases agree with TRBD1. The J call may be wrong; the DNA end is better matched by TRBJ2-5. The germline V gene has CDR1 KGHDR and CDR2 SFDVKD. The CDR3 length is 17 residues. The CDR3 loop is CATSDTLGTGEGETQYF. The CDR3 DNA follows: TGTGCCACCAGTGATACCCTCGGGACAGGGGAAGGGGAGACCCAGTACTTC.

V usage is TRBV5-1 and J usage is TRBJ2-5, with TRBD2 identical over 11 bases. J lost 1 base, V lost 2 bases, and 4 bases had no gene match. This CDR3 contains 16 residues. In germline, CDR1 is SGHRS, CDR2 YFSETQ. The CDR3 protein is CASSFGTSGAQETQYF. CDR3 nucleotide sequence: TGCGCCAGCAGCTTCGGGACTAGCGGCGCCCAAGAGACCCAGTACTTC.

Only one count was recorded for this clonotype. The genes are TRBV20-1 and TRBJ2-1, with TRBD1 identical over 7 bases. The CDR3 covers 18 residues. The V gene end was trimmed by 3 bases and the J gene end by 7 bases; junction bases not matched to a gene: 21. Germline V CDR1 and CDR2: DFQATT, SNEGSKA (reference sequence). CDR3 protein: CSARFPGQLHRSRNEQFF. The CDR3, as DNA: TGCAGTGCTAGGTTTCCGGGACAGCTCCATCGTTCTCGGAATGAGCAGTTCTTC.

This clonotype was seen a few times. This chain joins TRBV10-3 and TRBJ2-7, with D possibly matching TRBD1 (5 bases). Germline V gene sequence: CDR1 ENHRY, CDR2 SYGVKD. V was pared by 2 bases and J by 6 bases, with 14 bases between. The CDR3 is 14 amino acids. The CDR3 DNA reads as TGTGCCATCAGTGAGGACAGCCCTCCTAGCGAGCAGTACTTC. Protein product: CAISEDSPPSEQYF.

This clonotype appeared a single time. This chain links TRBV9 with TRBJ2-2, with TRBD2 as a possible D gene (5 bases). V was pared by 0 bases and J by 6 bases, with 15 bases between. There are 16 residues in the CDR3. Germline V lookup: CDR1 SGDLS, CDR2 YYNGEE. The chain's CDR3 is CASSVGGAAVSGELFF. CDR3 DNA: TGTGCCAGCAGCGTAGGGGGAGCGGCTGTTTCCGGGGAGCTGTTTTTT.

This clonotype was picked up a small number of times. The chain recombines TRBV5-1 with TRBJ2-5; D perhaps matches TRBD1 (6 bases). From germline, CDR1 is SGHRS and CDR2 YFSETQ. V was pared by 3 bases and J by 2 bases, with 11 bases between. The CDR3 covers 14 residues. This CDR3 is CASSYPGTQETQYF. In DNA form, the CDR3 reads TGCGCCAGCAGCTATCCCGGGACACAAGAGACCCAGTACTTC.

The CDR3: CASSPIFRQSANEKLFF. The CDR3 region has the DNA TGCGCCAGCAGCCCTATCTTCCGACAGTCGGCTAATGAAAAACTGTTTTTT. The rearrangement uses TRBV5-1 and TRBJ1-4, with D perhaps matching TRBD1 (5 bases). The germline V gene has CDR1 SGHRS and CDR2 YFSETQ. The germline V and J ends were trimmed by 4 bases and 3 bases, with 19 bases remaining between them. The CDR3 runs 17 residues. The full variable domain, completed using reference TRBV5-1 and TRBJ1-4, is KAGVTQTPRYLIKTRGQQVTLSCSPISGHRSVSWYQQTPGQGLQFLFEYFSETQRNKGNFPGRFSGRQFSNSRSEMNVSTLELGDSALYLCASSPIFRQSANEKLFFGSGTQLSVL.

This clonotype was counted between two and nine times. Its ends do not fully match the called genes, so a read error is possible. This chain uses TRBV10-3 with TRBJ2-1; D gene uncertain. The length of the CDR3 is 11 residues. Germline assignment: CDR1 ENHRY and CDR2 SYGVKD. CDR3 loop: CAISDMDEQFF. CDR3 bases: TGTGCCATTAGTGATATGGATGAGCAGTTCTTC.

The gene calls are TRBV30 and TRBJ2-7; TRBD1 agrees at 11 bases. Germline loops: CDR1 GTSNPN, CDR2 SVGIG (reference sequence). V was pared by 0 bases and J by 5 bases, with 6 bases of the junction left unmatched. The CDR3 length is 15 residues. CDR3 residues: CAWSVGGTGGNEQYF. The CDR3 DNA sequence: TGTGCCTGGAGTGTAGGCGGGACAGGGGGGAACGAGCAGTACTTC.

This chain links TRBV28 with TRBJ2-7; TRBD1 matches 10 bases. This CDR3 comprises 15 residues. The germline V gene has CDR1 MDHEN and CDR2 SYDVKM. V was pared by 10 bases and J by 1 base, with 10 bases of the junction left unmatched. The CDR3 sequence: CATGPSGQGSYEQYF. The CDR3 DNA reads TGTGCCACCGGACCATCGGGACAGGGGTCCTACGAGCAGTACTTC. Full variable domain (remainder filled in from reference TRBV28 and TRBJ2-7): DVKVTQSSRYLVKRTGEKVFLECVQDMDHENMFWYRQDPGLGLRLIYFSYDVKMKEKGDIPEGYSVSREKKERFSLILESASTNQTSMYLCATGPSGQGSYEQYFGPGTRLTVT.

The V and J genes are TRBV20-1 and TRBJ2-3; TRBD2 matches 9 bases. This CDR3 is built from 16 residues. The germline V gene encodes CDR1 DFQATT and CDR2 SNEGSKA (reference sequence). Trimming took 3 bases from V and 0 from J; bases not matched to a gene: 7. The DNA for the CDR3 is TGCAGTGCTAGTCATTTAACTAGCGGGAGCACAGATACGCAGTATTTT. It encodes CSASHLTSGSTDTQYF.

The V call is TRBV6-5, the J call TRBJ1-2; D not resolved. Germline V gene lookup returns CDR1 MNHEY and CDR2 SVGAGI. This CDR3 spans 14 amino acids. Trimming left V 8 bases short and J 8 bases short, with 21 bases between. CDR3 coding DNA: TGTGCCAGCCGTAAAGCAGCGCCCGAGGGAGGCTACACCTTC. Its translation is CASRKAAPEGGYTF.

The rearrangement joins TRBV4-3 to TRBJ2-1; D is unclear. The CDR3 is 15 residues long. V was shortened by 4 bases and J by 2 bases, with 12 bases between the two germline ends. CDR1 is LGHNA and CDR2 is YSLEER in the germline V gene. CDR3 in amino acids: CASSPNTRTYNEQFF. Here the CDR3 DNA reads TGCGCCAGCAGCCCCAATACGCGCACCTACAATGAGCAGTTCTTC.

The genes are TRBV11-1 and TRBJ2-5, with 8 positions matching TRBD1. The CDR3 totals 14 residues. J gave up 5 bases and V 5 bases, and 7 bases lay outside the gene matches. The germline CDR1 and CDR2 sequences are SGHAT and FQDESV (reference sequence). CDR3 sequence: CASSQDRVGETQYF. The CDR3 DNA sequence: TGTGCCAGCAGCCAGGACAGGGTTGGGGAGACCCAGTACTTC.